This record looks at one T cell receptor beta chain sequence and its context. The data were obtained in a study of blood T cell repertoires in COVID-19. How the authors handled the data: Reference gene primer amplification in the assay estimated nucleated cell counts. Produced via immunoSEQ multiplex PCR; TCRdb's table is partial and in-frame only. The V and J calls and the clone size are those of that table, but D and trimming were determined from the DNA. The sample has 200,000 or so clones; around 83% are singletons. V shed 5 bases and J 6 bases; nucleotides not matched to a gene: 10. This CDR3 has 15 residues. Germline CDR1 SEHNR, CDR2 FQNEAQ (reference sequence).

This chain joins TRBV7-9 and TRBJ2-1, with 7 bases lining up with TRBD2. Material for sequencing was peripheral blood. This receptor was obtained from a human donor in a cohort sampled during active COVID-19. The CDR3 DNA is TGTGCCAGCAGCCAGACGCGGGAGCCGTCCAATGAGCAGTTCTTC. Residues: CASSQTREPSNEQFF.